A single sample is the source of the 21 T cell receptor beta chains below, sequenced in a study of cytomegalovirus exposure and HLA in healthy donors. Primers for the PCR totalled 60 Vbeta and 13 Jbeta. The protocol was immunoSEQ multiplex PCR, while the TCRdb copy is restricted to in-frame clones and leaves out a portion. This table has about 120,000 clones, over 75% appearing once. Sequencing input: PBMCs. The origin of the receptors is a man in his late teens or twenties in good health and CMV-seropositive.

This chain connects TRBV14 to TRBJ1-1; 7 positions agree with TRBD1. This CDR3 is built from 14 residues. V was pared by 1 base and J by 6 bases, with 5 bases of the junction left unmatched. Germline V gene data show CDR1 as SGHDN and CDR2 as FVKESK. CDR3 protein: CASSQVRGAAEAFF. The CDR3 nucleotides read TGTGCCAGCAGCCAAGTCAGGGGGGCTGCTGAAGCTTTCTTT. The variable domain in full, completed from reference TRBV14 and TRBJ1-1, reads EAGVTQFPSHSVIEKGQTVTLRCDPISGHDNLYWYRRVMGKEIKFLLHFVKESKQDESGMPNNRFLAERTGGTYSTLKVQPAELEDSGVYFCASSQVRGAAEAFFGQGTRLTVV.

This clone was recorded a few times. The chain couples TRBV7-6 to TRBJ2-5, with TRBD1 matching 7 bases. V dropped 5 bases and J dropped 3; count of bases not matched to a gene: 9. The CDR3 is 15 residues long. Germline CDR1 and CDR2: SGHVS and FNYEAQ. The CDR3 bases are TGTGCCAGCAGCCCGTCGACAGGGTCGAAAGAGACCCAGTACTTC. Amino acids: CASSPSTGSKETQYF. The full variable domain, completed using reference TRBV7-6 and TRBJ2-5, is GAGVSQSPRYKVTKRGQDVALRCDPISGHVSLYWYRQALGQGPEFLTYFNYEAQQDKSGLPNDRFSAERPEGSISTLTIQRTEQRDSAMYRCASSPSTGSKETQYFGPGTRLLVL.

This chain links TRBV10-3 with TRBJ2-6, with D perhaps matching TRBD2 (5 bases). V lost 2 bases, J lost 0 bases, and 11 bases lay in between. Germline values: CDR1 ENHRY, CDR2 SYGVKD. There are 17 residues in the CDR3. The CDR3: CAISEASSYSGANVLTF. The CDR3 nucleotides are TGTGCCATCAGTGAGGCTAGCTCTTACTCTGGGGCCAACGTCCTGACTTTC.

The CDR3, as DNA: TGTGCCAGCAGGGGAAAACAGGGCCCGAGCAATCAGCCCCAGCATTTT. This encodes CASRGKQGPSNQPQHF. The rearrangement links TRBV6-6 to TRBJ1-5; TRBD1 might be the D (6 bases). The CDR3 has 16 residues. Trimming stripped 6 bases from V and 1 base from J, with 16 bases between. Germline V gene lookup returns CDR1 MNHNY and CDR2 SVGAGI (reference sequence).

This clone has only a few counts. V is TRBV10-3 and J is TRBJ1-1; maybe TRBD1 (5 bases). This CDR3 has 17 amino acids. V lost 0 bases and J lost 1, with 15 bases in between. The germline CDR1 and CDR2 sequences are ENHRY and SYGVKD. The CDR3 region is CAISESLVGGTNTEAFF. The CDR3 nucleotides are TGTGCCATCAGTGAGTCTCTGGTCGGGGGTACGAACACTGAAGCTTTCTTT.

The chain carries TRBV9 and TRBJ1-2; 7 bases fit TRBD1. The germline gives CDR1 SGDLS, CDR2 YYNGEE. This CDR3 spans 14 amino acids. V shed 2 bases, J shed 3 bases, and the junction held 4 bases outside the gene matches. CDR3: CASSVAGGDYGYTF. CDR3 DNA: TGTGCCAGCAGCGTCGCAGGGGGAGACTATGGCTACACCTTC.

The genes are TRBV27 and TRBJ1-6, with TRBD1 as a possible D gene (6 bases). V was cut by 7 bases and J by 9 bases, with 16 bases left in between. The length of the CDR3 is 14 residues. Looked up from germline, CDR1 is MNHEY and CDR2 is SMNVEV (reference sequence). The CDR3 region is CASTRGPGGSPLHF. In DNA form, the CDR3 reads TGTGCCAGCACCAGGGGACCCGGCGGTTCACCCCTCCACTTT.

The V gene is TRBV7-9, the J gene TRBJ1-1; D call uncertain. Per the germline V gene, CDR1 is SEHNR and CDR2 is FQNEAQ (reference sequence). CDR3 size: 15 residues. V was trimmed by 2 bases and J by 7 bases, leaving 17 bases between them. The CDR3 here is CASSLLRAGEGEAFF. Here the CDR3 DNA reads TGTGCCAGCAGCTTACTCCGGGCCGGGGAGGGTGAAGCTTTCTTT. Looking up the rest from reference TRBV7-9 and TRBJ1-1 gives the full variable domain: DTGVSQNPRHKITKRGQNVTFRCDPISEHNRLYWYRQTLGQGPEFLTYFQNEAQLEKSRLLSDRFSAERPKGSFSTLEIQRTEQGDSAMYLCASSLLRAGEGEAFFGQGTRLTVV.

This chain links TRBV7-2 with TRBJ2-2; 8 bases align to TRBD1. V trimming: 5 bases; J trimming: 5 bases; junction bases outside the gene matches: 4. Germline-derived CDR1 and CDR2 are SGHTA and FQGNSA. This CDR3 is built from 14 residues. This CDR3 is CASSVNRGTGELFF. CDR3 coding DNA: TGTGCCAGCAGCGTTAACAGGGGGACCGGGGAGCTGTTTTTT.

CDR3 sequence: CASSFWAHPSYEQYF. The CDR3 coding sequence is TGTGCCAGCAGTTTTTGGGCCCATCCCTCCTACGAGCAGTACTTC. This rearrangement joins TRBV27 to TRBJ2-7; D gene unclear. Germline CDR1 is MNHEY and CDR2 is SMNVEV (reference sequence). The CDR3 spans 15 residues. Trimming removed 3 bases from V and 0 bases from J, with 12 bases in between.

The chain links TRBV18 to TRBJ2-7; perhaps TRBD2 as D (6 bases). Germline loops: CDR1 KGHSH, CDR2 LQKENI. Trimming removed 5 bases from V and 7 bases from J, with 21 bases in between. This CDR3 has 15 amino acids. Written as DNA, the CDR3 is TGTGCCAGCTCAGACGGACGGGGACTTCGGGTAGAGCAGTACTTC. Protein: CASSDGRGLRVEQYF.

The rearrangement links TRBV7-6 to TRBJ1-2; D gene ambiguous. CDR1 and CDR2 from the germline V gene are SGHVS and FNYEAQ. CDR3 length: 17 amino acids. V was cut by 2 bases and J by 4 bases, with 20 bases left in between. CDR3 amino acids: CASSLKAGKPPPYGYTF. CDR3 nucleotides: TGTGCCAGCAGCTTAAAAGCAGGCAAGCCGCCACCCTATGGCTACACCTTC. Full variable domain (remainder filled in from reference TRBV7-6 and TRBJ1-2): GAGVSQSPRYKVTKRGQDVALRCDPISGHVSLYWYRQALGQGPEFLTYFNYEAQQDKSGLPNDRFSAERPEGSISTLTIQRTEQRDSAMYRCASSLKAGKPPPYGYTFGSGTRLTVV.

V gene TRBV2 combines with J gene TRBJ1-2; tentatively, D is TRBD1 (5 bases). The CDR3 extends over 15 amino acids. V was trimmed by 1 base and J by 3 bases, leaving 12 bases between them. Germline V gene data show CDR1 as SNHLY and CDR2 as FYNNEI. CDR3 sequence (DNA): TGTGCCAGCAGTGAAGAGGCCAGGGCTTACTATGGCTACACCTTC. Amino acids: CASSEEARAYYGYTF.

The genes are TRBV5-4 and TRBJ2-2; weak D call: TRBD2 (5 bases). With 4 bases removed from V and 4 bases from J, the gap between germline ends came to 20 bases. There are 17 residues in the CDR3. CDR1 SGHNT and CDR2 YYREEE come from the germline V gene (reference sequence). The DNA for the CDR3 is TGTGCCAGCAGCGCTTCCGCTTCAAGCGGAACCACCGGGGAGCTGTTTTTT. As protein: CASSASASSGTTGELFF.

This clone was counted once. This chain connects TRBV25-1 to TRBJ2-2; D not certain. This CDR3 has 12 residues. In germline, CDR1 is MGHDK, CDR2 SYGVNS. V was pared by 4 bases and J by 6 bases, with 6 bases between. The CDR3 region has the DNA TGTGCCAGCAGTGGCACACCCGGGGAGCTGTTTTTT. The encoded protein is CASSGTPGELFF.

The chain has TRBV19 and TRBJ1-2; 9 bases are a match to TRBD1. The CDR3 totals 14 residues. Germline assignment: CDR1 LNHDA and CDR2 SQIVND (reference sequence). The V and J ends lost 8 bases and 3 bases, in that order; junction bases with no gene match: 7. CDR3 in DNA: TGTGCCAGTTTCACAGGGGGCTTGGACTATGGCTACACCTTC. This sequence encodes CASFTGGLDYGYTF.

The gene calls are TRBV12-5 and TRBJ1-1; the D gene is possibly TRBD1 (5 bases). Germline V gene lookup returns CDR1 LGHNT and CDR2 FRNRAP. With 5 bases removed from V and 5 bases from J, the gap between germline ends came to 15 bases. There are 14 residues in the CDR3. The CDR3, as DNA: TGTGCTAGTGGTCTCCCAGGGCGGCCGACTGAAGCTTTCTTT. The encoded protein is CASGLPGRPTEAFF.

The chain couples TRBV5-1 to TRBJ2-3; 9 nucleotides align to TRBD2. Losses at the gene ends were 0 bases for V and 4 bases for J; bases not matched to a gene: 12. Germline V gene lookup returns CDR1 SGHRS and CDR2 YFSETQ. The CDR3 contains 18 residues. CDR3 bases: TGCGCCAGCAGCTTGGTAGGGTCGGTAGCGGGAGTCCCAGATACGCAGTATTTT. Its protein product is CASSLVGSVAGVPDTQYF.

The chain links TRBV27 to TRBJ2-3, with a possible D match to TRBD2 (6 bases). The CDR3 covers 16 residues. Germline V gene data show CDR1 as MNHEY and CDR2 as SMNVEV (reference sequence). Trimming took 5 bases from V and 2 from J, leaving 17 bases between them. The CDR3 DNA reads as TGTGCCAGCAGTCACTCACTCGCGGGGTTCACAGATACGCAGTATTTT. It specifies CASSHSLAGFTDTQYF.

The chain couples TRBV2 to TRBJ1-2; perhaps TRBD1 as D (5 bases). CDR1 and CDR2 from the germline V gene are SNHLY and FYNNEI. The V gene lost 6 bases and the J gene lost 4 bases, with 12 bases spanning the gap. The CDR3 totals 13 residues. CDR3 in amino acids: CASRSDSIYGYTF. CDR3 bases: TGTGCCAGCAGATCCGACAGTATCTATGGCTACACCTTC.

V usage is TRBV13 and J usage is TRBJ1-3; no clear D gene. Trimming removed 2 bases at V and 4 bases at J, with 6 bases between. The CDR3 length is 13 residues. CDR1 and CDR2 (germline): PRHDT, FYEKMQ (reference sequence). CDR3 residues: CASSLRGGNTIYF. CDR3 bases: TGTGCCAGCAGCTTAAGAGGGGGAAACACCATATATTTT.